These 6 T cell receptor beta chains share one sample of origin, sequenced in a study of T cells in localized non-small cell lung cancer. This table comes from immunoSEQ multiplex PCR, and its TCRdb copy is limited to in-frame clones, with some not included. The sample includes 40,000 to 65,000 clones, about 87% of them seen just once. Here the sequenced sample was PBMCs, taken before any cancer treatment. These TCRs come from a female donor with stage II lung adenocarcinoma.

There are a few counts of this clone. The V call is TRBV27, the J call TRBJ1-1; D ambiguous. V was cut by 4 bases and J by 4 bases, with 4 bases left in between. Germline V lookup: CDR1 MNHEY, CDR2 SMNVEV (reference sequence). The CDR3 totals 11 residues. The CDR3 region has the DNA TGTGCCAGCAGTTACGGCACTGAAGCTTTCTTT. Translating gives CASSYGTEAFF.

The chain joins TRBV10-3 to TRBJ1-1, with 7 bases identical to TRBD1. Germline V gene sequence: CDR1 ENHRY, CDR2 SYGVKD. The V and J ends lost 0 bases and 10 bases, in that order; junction bases with no gene match: 8. This CDR3 has 14 amino acids. In DNA, the CDR3 is TGTGCCATCAGTGAGTCAGGAGGGGGCGAGGTAGCTTTCTTT. Translating gives CAISESGGGEVAFF.

The V and J genes are TRBV11-2 and TRBJ1-3; a possible D gene is TRBD1 (5 bases). Germline V gives CDR1 SGHAT, CDR2 FQNNGV. This CDR3 comprises 16 residues. Trimming left V 4 bases short and J 3 bases short, with 16 bases between. CDR3: CASSSRDGGNGNTIYF. The CDR3 DNA follows: TGTGCCAGCAGCTCTAGGGATGGGGGGAATGGAAACACCATATATTTT. Drawing the rest from reference TRBV11-2 and TRBJ1-3, the complete variable domain is EAGVAQSPRYKIIEKRQSVAFWCNPISGHATLYWYQQILGQGPKLLIQFQNNGVVDDSQLPKDRFSAERLKGVDSTLKIQPAKLEDSAVYLCASSSRDGGNGNTIYFGEGSWLTVV.

The J gene is TRBJ1-1, the V gene TRBV6-1; D gene ambiguous. V was trimmed by 2 bases and J by 8 bases, leaving 9 bases between them. This CDR3 comprises 12 residues. From germline, CDR1 is MNHNS and CDR2 SASEGT. The CDR3 protein is CASSEIRFEAFF. The CDR3 DNA reads TGTGCCAGCAGTGAAATCAGGTTCGAAGCTTTCTTT.

This rearrangement joins TRBV5-4 to TRBJ2-1; 13 bases are shared with TRBD2. V gave up 4 bases and J gave up 4 bases; unmatched junction bases: 2. Germline values: CDR1 SGHNT, CDR2 YYREEE (reference sequence). The CDR3 length is 15 residues. CDR3 residues: CASSATSGGYNEQFF. The DNA of the CDR3 is TGTGCCAGCAGCGCGACTAGCGGGGGGTACAATGAGCAGTTCTTC.

The chain has TRBV13 and TRBJ2-1; 7 nucleotides agree with TRBD1. This CDR3 is 17 amino acids long. The germline V gene encodes CDR1 PRHDT and CDR2 FYEKMQ (reference sequence). The V gene end was trimmed by 4 bases and the J gene end by 3 bases; junction bases not matched to a gene: 12. The CDR3 coding sequence is TGTGCCAGCAGCTCGATAGGGGGCGGGCCCAGCTACAATGAGCAGTTCTTC. Translation: CASSSIGGGPSYNEQFF.